Detailed here is one T cell receptor (beta chain). The target antigen is unknown. Clones were sequenced by immunoSEQ multiplex PCR, and TCRdb holds only the in-frame ones, with some missing. The profile shows fewer than 130,000 clones, 87% of them singletons. This CDR3 contains 17 residues. V was trimmed by 0 bases and J by 0 bases, leaving 13 bases between them. The V gene's germline CDR1 is SGHRS and CDR2 YFSETQ. The data were taken from a study of T cell responses to AZD1222 COVID-19 vaccine. As for the study in general: The analysis combined second doses at about 4 or about 12 weeks.

Study-wide results and limits: The donor group comprised mostly white British people and more females; the analysis possibly underestimated clonal diversity. Of the AZD1222 recipients, only five to seven were seropositive at baseline. Regions 160-218 and 743-854 dominated among vaccine-associated CD4 TCRs spanning spike.

The origin of this receptor is an adult in good health. The sample here was peripheral blood, taken on day 0 of AZD1222 vaccination. The chain links TRBV5-1 to TRBJ1-3; D remains ambiguous. The CDR3 region has the DNA TGCGCCAGCAGCTTGGGGACGGGATCCAACTCTGGAAACACCATATATTTT. Translation gives CASSLGTGSNSGNTIYF. Drawing the rest from reference TRBV5-1 and TRBJ1-3, the complete variable domain is KAGVTQTPRYLIKTRGQQVTLSCSPISGHRSVSWYQQTPGQGLQFLFEYFSETQRNKGNFPGRFSGRQFSNSRSEMNVSTLELGDSALYLCASSLGTGSNSGNTIYFGEGSWLTVV.